This T cell receptor (beta chain) was captured in a study of control samples from healthy donors and cancer patients. The method was immunoSEQ multiplex PCR; TCRdb's version includes in-frame clones alone and lacks a portion of them. Of 40,000 to 65,000 clones listed, about nine tenths are singletons. The junction had 4 bases not matched to a gene; V was cut back by 3 bases and J by 5 bases. The CDR3 consists of 15 residues. The germline V gene has CDR1 SSHAT and CDR2 FNYEAQ (reference sequence). The gene calls are TRBV7-7 and TRBJ2-1; 10 bases agree with TRBD2. The sequencing sample was made of PBMCs. This TCR was recovered from a man aged 55 to 70 with head and neck cancer. CDR3 bases: TGTGCCAGCAGCTTGACTAGCGGGTTCAACAATGAGCAGTTCTTC. It is translated as CASSLTSGFNNEQFF.